Detailed here is one T cell receptor beta chain. The data originate from a study of shared T cell receptors in the human thymus. This CDR3 comprises 13 residues. Germline V gives CDR1 MNHEY, CDR2 SVGAGI. Deletions cut 6 bases from V and 7 bases from J, with 16 bases between. The protocol was immunoSEQ multiplex PCR, while the TCRdb copy is restricted to in-frame clones and leaves out a portion. The sample consists of about 380,000 clones, 85% to 95% of them appearing once. The V call is TRBV6-5, the J call TRBJ2-7; no reliable D call. The source of this sequence is a human donor. The source material was thymocytes. CDR3 in amino acids: CASSPMNGGEQYF. The CDR3 region has the DNA TGTGCCAGCAGCCCCATGAACGGTGGAGAGCAGTACTTC.